The rows below give T cell receptor beta chains drawn from one sample of a study of regulatory T cells in long-lasting Graves disease. Each CDR3 protein is one row after TCRdb ran MiXCR on the multiplex PCR reads. The table shows around 460,000 distinct CDR3 sequences, with 11% to 15% occurring only once. The same sample was also studied in work on T cells in Graves' hyperthyroidism and ophthalmopathy.

The sample in question was peripheral blood mononuclear cells (PBMCs), obtained at new diagnosis, from a patient treated with antithyroid drugs. These receptors were taken from a woman in her fifties or sixties with Graves disease. Each CDR3 is given with its conserved first and last residue. D genes are given only for firm matches. Clone size is given for some rows only: seen once, a few or many times, or a class if the clone is expanded.

D: -
V: TRBV29-1
J: TRBJ2-1
size: -
length: 13
CDR3: CSVGQTSEFGQFF
DNA: TGCAGCGTTGGTCAGACCTCTGAATTCGGGCAGTTCTTC

D: TRBD1
V: TRBV5-4
J: TRBJ1-2
size: -
length: 15
CDR3: CASSQGQGTNYGYTF
DNA: TGTGCCAGCAGCCAGGGACAGGGGACTAACTATGGCTACACCTTC

D: -
V: TRBV5-1
J: TRBJ2-2
size: many
length: 16
CDR3: CASRGPGDVNTGELFF
DNA: TGCGCCAGCAGGGGTCCAGGGGACGTAAACACCGGGGAGCTGTTTTTT

D: TRBD2
V: TRBV7-9
J: TRBJ2-7
size: -
length: 17
CDR3: CASRPLAGGPFGYEQYF
DNA: TGTGCCAGCAGGCCTCTAGCGGGAGGGCCATTCGGCTACGAGCAGTACTTC

D: -
V: TRBV4-1
J: TRBJ1-2
size: many
length: 15
CDR3: CASSQRDSLNYGYTF
DNA: TGCGCCAGCAGCCAACGAGACAGCCTTAACTATGGCTACACCTTC

D: -
V: TRBV5-1
J: TRBJ1-3
size: -
length: 15
CDR3: CASSSAQGTGNTIYF
DNA: TGCGCCAGCAGCTCGGCTCAGGGAACTGGAAACACCATATATTTT

D: TRBD1
V: TRBV28
J: TRBJ2-2
size: many
length: 13
CDR3: CASGDRGAGELFF
DNA: TGTGCCAGCGGGGACAGGGGGGCCGGGGAGCTGTTTTTT

D: -
V: TRBV6-1
J: TRBJ2-2
size: -
length: 16
CDR3: CASRGGGGWSPGELFF
DNA: TGTGCCAGCAGAGGGGGAGGGGGATGGAGCCCGGGCGAGCTGTTTTTT

D: TRBD2
V: TRBV28
J: TRBJ2-7
size: -
length: 15
CDR3: CASSSPAGSSYEQYF
DNA: TGTGCCAGCAGCTCTCCAGCGGGGAGCTCCTACGAGCAGTACTTC

D: TRBD2
V: TRBV13
J: TRBJ2-7
size: -
length: 16
CDR3: CASSLGQGLAQTEQYF
DNA: TGTGCCAGCAGCTTAGGCCAGGGACTAGCGCAAACCGAGCAGTACTTC

D: -
V: TRBV6-5
J: TRBJ1-2
size: many
length: 15
CDR3: CASSYSVGSNYGYTF
DNA: TGTGCCAGCAGTTACTCGGTGGGGTCTAACTATGGCTACACCTTC

D: -
V: TRBV13
J: TRBJ1-2
size: many
length: 16
CDR3: CASSFKRARIADGYTF
DNA: TGTGCCAGCAGCTTCAAAAGGGCCCGGATAGCCGATGGCTACACCTTC

D: -
V: TRBV30
J: TRBJ1-4
size: -
length: 15
CDR3: CAWSPTGGVNEKLFF
DNA: TGTGCCTGGAGTCCGACCGGGGGGGTTAATGAAAAACTGTTTTTT

D: -
V: TRBV12-5
J: TRBJ2-3
size: many
length: 14
CDR3: CASGFGGATDTQYF
DNA: TGTGCTAGTGGTTTCGGAGGAGCCACAGATACGCAGTATTTT